This TCR beta chain emerged from a study of cytomegalovirus exposure and HLA in healthy donors. This clone showed up just a few times. Antigen: not known. Study-wide points: TRBV6-2, TRBV6-3 and other indistinguishable V segments were excluded. A list of approximately 160 TCR beta chains associated with cytomegalovirus was given.

Primers for the PCR totalled 60 Vbeta and 13 Jbeta. Assay used: immunoSEQ multiplex PCR; TCRdb lists only in-frame clones, some missing. The table lists some 180,000 clones, around 80% of them singletons. Trimming pared 1 base from V and 0 bases from J, leaving 8 bases between. The CDR3 contains 15 residues. CDR1 LNHNV and CDR2 YYDKDF come from the germline V gene (reference sequence). Specimen: PBMCs. The chain recombines TRBV15 with TRBJ2-3; D unresolved. The clonotype originates from a male donor in good health and CMV-seronegative. CDR3 loop: CATSRGLSSTDTQYF. The CDR3 DNA sequence: TGTGCCACCAGCAGAGGACTGTCTAGCACAGATACGCAGTATTTT.